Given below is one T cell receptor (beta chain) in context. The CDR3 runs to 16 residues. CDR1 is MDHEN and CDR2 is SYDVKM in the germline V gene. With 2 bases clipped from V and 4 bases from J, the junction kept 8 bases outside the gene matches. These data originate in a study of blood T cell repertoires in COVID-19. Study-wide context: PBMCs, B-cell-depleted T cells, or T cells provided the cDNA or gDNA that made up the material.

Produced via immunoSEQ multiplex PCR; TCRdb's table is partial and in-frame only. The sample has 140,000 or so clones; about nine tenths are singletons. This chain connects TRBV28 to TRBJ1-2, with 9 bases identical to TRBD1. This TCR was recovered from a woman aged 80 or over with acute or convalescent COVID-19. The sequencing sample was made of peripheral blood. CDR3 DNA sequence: TGTGCCAGCAGTTTAGCCGGGACAGGGACAATCTATGGCTACACCTTC. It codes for CASSLAGTGTIYGYTF.